This TCR beta chain was sequenced in a study of T cells in Graves' hyperthyroidism and ophthalmopathy. The investigators amplified TCR beta CDR3 regions from RNA transcripts. Initially, a first-round RT-PCR of the TCR CDR3 employed the HTBI primer set. TCRdb fed the multiplex PCR reads into MiXCR, producing one record per CDR3 protein. The data contain 550,000 to 800,000 distinct CDR3 sequences, roughly 17% of them singletons. The germline V gene has CDR1 LNHDA and CDR2 SQIVND (reference sequence). Trimming at V came to 3 bases and at J to 6 bases, leaving 3 bases not matched to a gene. CDR3 length: 14 amino acids.

Sequencing was performed on blood. This chain links TRBV19 with TRBJ2-2; 8 bases match TRBD2. The source is a man younger than 30 with Graves' hyperthyroidism. In DNA form, the CDR3 reads TGTGCCAGTAGTATCACTAGCGGCGCCGGGGAGCTGTTTTTT. Translating it yields CASSITSGAGELFF. Full variable domain (missing parts from reference TRBV19 and TRBJ2-2): DGGITQSPKYLFRKEGQNVTLSCEQNLNHDAMYWYRQDPGQGLRLIYYSQIVNDFQKGDIAEGYSVSREKKESFPLTVTSAQKNPTAFYLCASSITSGAGELFFGEGSRLTVL.